One sample yielded the 2 T cell receptor beta chains listed below, sequenced in a study of T cell responses to AZD1222 COVID-19 vaccine. Data came from immunoSEQ multiplex PCR; TCRdb stores just in-frame clones and leaves some out. The data contain roughly 130,000 clones, about 90% of them singletons. This specimen was peripheral blood, taken on day 0 of AZD1222 vaccination. These receptors came from an adult in good health.

The V call is TRBV28, the J call TRBJ1-2; TRBD1 might be the D (6 bases). Germline-derived CDR1 and CDR2 are MDHEN and SYDVKM. The CDR3 is 17 residues long. Deletions cut 1 base from V and 0 bases from J, with 15 bases between. The CDR3 reads CASSLSRATGTNYGYTF. Written as DNA, the CDR3 is TGTGCCAGCAGTTTATCAAGGGCGACAGGAACTAACTATGGCTACACCTTC.

This chain uses TRBV7-9 with TRBJ1-5; D remains unclear. Germline-derived CDR1 and CDR2 are SEHNR and FQNEAQ (reference sequence). CDR3 length: 14 amino acids. Trimming cost V 8 bases and J 4 bases, with 15 bases left between them. CDR3: CASARGGSNQPQHF. The CDR3 nucleotides are TGTGCCAGCGCCAGAGGAGGGAGTAATCAGCCCCAGCATTTT.